This is a list of T cell receptor beta chains from one sample in a study of Ad26.COV2.S vaccination and SARS-CoV-2 variants. The data were produced by immunoSEQ multiplex PCR, yet TCRdb's version contains in-frame clones alone and is incomplete. The table has about 400,000 clones, approximately 90% seen once. Sequenced material: peripheral blood, taken in a trial of Ad26.COV2.S vaccine versus placebo. These receptors were taken from a person aged 18-60 years who received the Ad26.COV2.S COVID-19 vaccine or a placebo. Each CDR3 is given with its conserved first and last residue. Fields, in order: J gene, V gene, D gene, clone size, CDR3 DNA, CDR3 protein. D genes are given only for firm matches. Expanded clones get a size class; other rows say once, few or many, or leave the size out.

j_gene: TRBJ2-1
v_gene: TRBV5-1
d_gene: .
abundance: .
CDR3nt: TGCGCCAGCAGCTTGGGCCAGGTCAATGAGCAGTTCTTC
CDR3aa: CASSLGQVNEQFF

j_gene: TRBJ1-2
v_gene: TRBV9
d_gene: TRBD1
abundance: .
CDR3nt: TGTGCCAGCAGCGCAGCGGGACAGAACATATATGGCTACACCTTC
CDR3aa: CASSAAGQNIYGYTF

j_gene: TRBJ2-2
v_gene: TRBV5-6
d_gene: .
abundance: .
CDR3nt: TGTGCCAGCAGCTTGTTGAACACCGGGGAGCTGTTTTTT
CDR3aa: CASSLLNTGELFF

j_gene: TRBJ2-7
v_gene: TRBV7-2
d_gene: .
abundance: .
CDR3nt: TGTGCCAGCAGCTCGCCGGCTTTGTGGTTTGAGCAGTACTTC
CDR3aa: CASSSPALWFEQYF

j_gene: TRBJ1-6
v_gene: TRBV7-2
d_gene: .
abundance: once
CDR3nt: TGTGCCAGCAGCAAAGCAACGGGGGCCCTCCACTTT
CDR3aa: CASSKATGALHF

j_gene: TRBJ1-2
v_gene: TRBV7-9
d_gene: TRBD1
abundance: .
CDR3nt: TGTGCCAGCAGCTTAGTCCCCCGACAGGGCCTAGGGGGCTACACCTTC
CDR3aa: CASSLVPRQGLGGYTF

j_gene: TRBJ2-5
v_gene: TRBV12-3/TRBV12-4
d_gene: TRBD2
abundance: .
CDR3nt: TGTGCCACCCAGGGAGGGTCTGGCGAGACCCAGTACTTC
CDR3aa: CATQGGSGETQYF

j_gene: TRBJ2-2
v_gene: TRBV7-2
d_gene: TRBD1
abundance: .
CDR3nt: TGTGCCAGCAGCGGGCAGGGGGCGCTTGGCGGGGAGCTGTTTTTT
CDR3aa: CASSGQGALGGELFF

j_gene: TRBJ2-2
v_gene: TRBV19
d_gene: .
abundance: .
CDR3nt: TGTGCCAGTAGGTCTTTGGCACTCTGGGGTGGGGAGCTGTTTTTT
CDR3aa: CASRSLALWGGELFF

j_gene: TRBJ1-1
v_gene: TRBV4-1
d_gene: .
abundance: .
CDR3nt: TGCGCCAGCAGCCAAGAGGCGGGGGCTGAAGCTTTCTTT
CDR3aa: CASSQEAGAEAFF

j_gene: TRBJ1-2
v_gene: TRBV29-1
d_gene: TRBD1
abundance: .
CDR3nt: TGCAGCGCTCCAGGAGGGACAGAAAAGTTGAACTATGGCTACACCTTC
CDR3aa: CSAPGGTEKLNYGYTF

j_gene: TRBJ1-1
v_gene: TRBV6-2/TRBV6-3
d_gene: .
abundance: once
CDR3nt: TGTGCCAGCAGCCCCGGGGGGTGGACTGAAGCTTTCTTT
CDR3aa: CASSPGGWTEAFF

j_gene: TRBJ2-7
v_gene: TRBV3-1/TRBV3-2
d_gene: .
abundance: .
CDR3nt: TGTGCCAGCAGCCATTGGTCCTACGAGCAGTACTTC
CDR3aa: CASSHWSYEQYF

j_gene: TRBJ2-3
v_gene: TRBV5-1
d_gene: TRBD2
abundance: .
CDR3nt: TGCGCCAGCAGCTTGTCGAGTAGCGGGGGTTTTAGCACAGATACGCAGTATTTT
CDR3aa: CASSLSSSGGFSTDTQYF

j_gene: TRBJ2-1
v_gene: TRBV7-9
d_gene: .
abundance: .
CDR3nt: TGTGCCAGCAGCTTAAGTGAGTCAAGTGAGCAGTTCTTC
CDR3aa: CASSLSESSEQFF

j_gene: TRBJ1-5
v_gene: TRBV28
d_gene: .
abundance: .
CDR3nt: TGTGCCAGCAGTCCCGGGGGGGCAGGAGATCAGCCCCAGCATTTT
CDR3aa: CASSPGGAGDQPQHF

j_gene: TRBJ2-7
v_gene: TRBV4-1
d_gene: .
abundance: .
CDR3nt: TGCGCCAGCAGCCCGATTATGGTTCTTTCCTACGAGCAGTACTTC
CDR3aa: CASSPIMVLSYEQYF